This T cell receptor beta chain derives from a study of blood T cell repertoires in COVID-19. As for the study in general: Researchers got acute and convalescent COVID-19 samples from the United States, Italy and Spain.

As processed by the authors: Counts of nucleated cells, estimated from reference gene primer amplification, were obtained. Clones were sequenced by immunoSEQ multiplex PCR, and TCRdb holds only the in-frame ones, with some missing. V, J and clone size are taken as reported in that table, and D and trimming were inferred from the DNA itself. The data hold fewer than 450,000 clones, with 87% observed a single time. Trimming stripped 1 base from V and 5 bases from J, with 12 bases between. The CDR3 runs 14 residues. Germline-derived CDR1 and CDR2 are SGHRS and YFSETQ. This clone was seen just once. The source material was peripheral blood. The chain recombines TRBV5-1 with TRBJ2-5, with D perhaps TRBD2 (6 bases). The sequence was obtained from a woman aged 45-60 years with COVID-19, enrolled during active disease. The CDR3 loop reads CASSLSGGWETQYF. The CDR3 nucleotides read TGCGCCAGCAGCTTGTCAGGAGGGTGGGAGACCCAGTACTTC.